This TCR beta chain was retrieved from a study of CD8+ T cells in alopecia areata. Findings of the study overall: In scalp and blood, many expanded lesional clones persisted during tofacitinib.

In each case, RNA was isolated and then reverse transcribed into cDNA as the sequencing template. The data were produced by immunoSEQ multiplex PCR, yet TCRdb's version contains in-frame clones alone and is incomplete. The sample records around 180,000 clones, around 64% being singletons. Treatment in this sample: oral pan-JAK inhibitor, 5-10 mg twice daily. From alopecia areata patients, lesional scalp punch biopsies and peripheral blood were collected. Comments on this clone: What it binds is unknown.

CDR1 is SGHRS, CDR2 YFSETQ, per germline. The CDR3 runs 15 residues. Trimming removed 3 bases from V and 3 bases from J; junction bases left unmatched: 4. The chain recombines TRBV5-1 with TRBJ2-7, with 12 bases identical to TRBD1. The sample in question was CD4+ T cells sorted from blood, obtained around week 47, from a patient treated with tofacitinib. The source is a human donor with alopecia areata. CDR3 in amino acids: CASSSGTGGLYEQYF. DNA for the CDR3: TGCGCCAGCAGCTCAGGGACAGGGGGCCTCTACGAGCAGTACTTC.